The source of this T cell receptor (beta chain) is a study of T-cell reconstitution after alpha-beta-depleted transplantation in children. Study-wide findings and caveats: Several hundred graft clones that had expanded were reportedly the source of alpha-beta T cells about two months after transplant. It was surviving recipient T cells and thymic progenitors that gave some patients high TCRbeta diversity at day 60. A year post-transplant, T-cell counts and diversity derived mostly from newly produced T cells.

The table lists this clonotype with a few counts. The antigen is not known. TCRbeta library preparation incorporated unique molecular identifiers. MiXCR, run by TCRdb on the PCR reads, gives a single entry per CDR3 protein. The repertoire holds about 980,000 distinct CDR3 sequences, with roughly 29% as singletons. The CDR3 sequence is 16 residues long. Germline loops: CDR1 SGHRS, CDR2 YFSETQ. Between the trimmed V and J ends, which lost 0 bases and 1 base, there was a span of 13 bases. This clonotype was sampled from a boy younger than two who had a stem cell transplant for SCID, so the T cells may come from the graft donor. This rearrangement joins TRBV5-1 to TRBJ1-1, with D unclear. The sequencing used PBMCs, mostly from graft donor cells, collected 360 days after TCRalphabeta/CD19-depleted stem cell transplant. The CDR3: CASSLGRSGPNTEAFF. CDR3 DNA sequence: TGCGCCAGCAGCTTGGGTAGAAGTGGGCCGAACACTGAAGCTTTCTTT.